Here is one TCR beta chain with its context. As the sequencing template, cDNA was produced by extracting RNA and reverse transcribing it. Produced via immunoSEQ multiplex PCR; TCRdb's table is partial and in-frame only. The repertoire holds about 290,000 clones, 58% seen once, with approximately 1.7% in the top ten. CDR3 size: 16 residues. Germline CDR1 LGHNA, CDR2 YSLEER. Losses at the gene ends were 1 base for V and 3 bases for J; bases not matched to a gene: 9. The treatment here: oral pan-JAK inhibitor, 5-10 mg twice daily. This sample is part of a study of CD8+ T cells in alopecia areata. For the study at large: People stayed on tofacitinib for 6 to 18 months, then stopped the drug for 6 months.

The rearrangement uses TRBV4-3 and TRBJ2-7, with TRBD1 matching 7 bases. This TCR was recovered from a human donor with alopecia areata. The source material was CD4+ T cells sorted from blood, sampled at week 24, from a patient treated with tofacitinib. CDR3 sequence: CASSQGRPGDSYEQYF. The CDR3 DNA sequence: TGCGCCAGCAGCCAAGGACGCCCCGGGGACAGCTACGAGCAGTACTTC.